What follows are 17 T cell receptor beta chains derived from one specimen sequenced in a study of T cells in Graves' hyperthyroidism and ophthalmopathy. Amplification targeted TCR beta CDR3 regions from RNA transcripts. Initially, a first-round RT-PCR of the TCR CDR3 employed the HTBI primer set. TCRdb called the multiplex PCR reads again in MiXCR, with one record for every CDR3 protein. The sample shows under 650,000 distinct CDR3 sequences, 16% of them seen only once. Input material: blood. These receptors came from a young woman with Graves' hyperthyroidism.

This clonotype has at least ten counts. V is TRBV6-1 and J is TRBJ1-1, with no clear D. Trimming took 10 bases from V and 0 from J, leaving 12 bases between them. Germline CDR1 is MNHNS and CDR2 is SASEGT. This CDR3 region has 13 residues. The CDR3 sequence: CAIGPIVNTEAFF. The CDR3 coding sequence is TGTGCCATAGGACCAATAGTGAACACTGAAGCTTTCTTT.

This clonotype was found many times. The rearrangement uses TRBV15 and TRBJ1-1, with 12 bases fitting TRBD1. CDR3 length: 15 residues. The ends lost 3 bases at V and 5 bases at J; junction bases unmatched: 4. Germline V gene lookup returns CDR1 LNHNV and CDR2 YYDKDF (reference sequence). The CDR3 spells CATSSGTGGRTEAFF. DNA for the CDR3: TGTGCCACCAGCAGCGGGACAGGGGGCCGGACTGAAGCTTTCTTT.

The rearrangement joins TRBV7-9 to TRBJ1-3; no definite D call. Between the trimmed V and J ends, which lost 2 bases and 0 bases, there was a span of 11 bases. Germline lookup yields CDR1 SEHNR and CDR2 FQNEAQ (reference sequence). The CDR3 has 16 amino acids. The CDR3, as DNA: TGTGCCAGCAGCTTATTACGTGGGTTCTCTGGAAACACCATATATTTT. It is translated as CASSLLRGFSGNTIYF.

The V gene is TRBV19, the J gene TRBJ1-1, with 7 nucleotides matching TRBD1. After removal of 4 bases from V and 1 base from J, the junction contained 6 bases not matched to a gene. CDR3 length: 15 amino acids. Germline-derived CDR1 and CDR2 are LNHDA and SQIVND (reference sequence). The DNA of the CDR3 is TGTGCCAGTAGTAAAGGGACAGCTGGGAACACTGAAGCTTTCTTT. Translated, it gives CASSKGTAGNTEAFF. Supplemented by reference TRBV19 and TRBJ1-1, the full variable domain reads DGGITQSPKYLFRKEGQNVTLSCEQNLNHDAMYWYRQDPGQGLRLIYYSQIVNDFQKGDIAEGYSVSREKKESFPLTVTSAQKNPTAFYLCASSKGTAGNTEAFFGQGTRLTVV.

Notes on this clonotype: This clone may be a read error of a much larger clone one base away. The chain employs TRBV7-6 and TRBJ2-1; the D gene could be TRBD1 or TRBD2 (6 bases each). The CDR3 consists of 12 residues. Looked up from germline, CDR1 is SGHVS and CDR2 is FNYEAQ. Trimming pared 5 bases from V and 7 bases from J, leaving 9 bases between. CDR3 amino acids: CASSQGRNEQFF. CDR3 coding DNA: TGTGCCAGCAGCCAGGGGAGGAATGAGCAGTTCTTC.

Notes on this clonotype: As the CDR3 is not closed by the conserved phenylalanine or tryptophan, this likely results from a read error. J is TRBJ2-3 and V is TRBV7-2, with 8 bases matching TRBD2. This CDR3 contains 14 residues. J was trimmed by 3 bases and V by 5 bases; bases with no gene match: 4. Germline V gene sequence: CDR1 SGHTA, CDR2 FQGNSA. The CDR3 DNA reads TGTGCCAGCAGCCGTAGCGGGACGACAGATACGCAGTATCTT. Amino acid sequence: CASSRSGTTDTQYL.

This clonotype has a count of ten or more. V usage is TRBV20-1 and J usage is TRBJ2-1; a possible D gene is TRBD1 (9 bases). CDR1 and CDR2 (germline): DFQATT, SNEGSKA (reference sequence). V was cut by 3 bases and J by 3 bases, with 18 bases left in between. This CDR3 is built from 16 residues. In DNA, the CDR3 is TGCAGTGCTAGGGACAGGGGAAGCGGGAGCTACAATGAGCAGTTCTTC. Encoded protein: CSARDRGSGSYNEQFF.

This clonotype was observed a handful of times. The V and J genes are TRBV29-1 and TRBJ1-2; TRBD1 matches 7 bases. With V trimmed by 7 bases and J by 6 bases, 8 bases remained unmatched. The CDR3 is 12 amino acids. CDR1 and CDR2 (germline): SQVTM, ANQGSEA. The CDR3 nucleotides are TGCAGCGCCGGGGACAGCCGAGATGGCTACACCTTC. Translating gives CSAGDSRDGYTF. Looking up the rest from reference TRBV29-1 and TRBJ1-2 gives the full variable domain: SAVISQKPSRDICQRGTSLTIQCQVDSQVTMMFWYRQQPGQSLTLIATANQGSEATYESGFVIDKFPISRPNLTFSTLTVSNMSPEDSSIYLCSAGDSRDGYTFGSGTRLTVV.

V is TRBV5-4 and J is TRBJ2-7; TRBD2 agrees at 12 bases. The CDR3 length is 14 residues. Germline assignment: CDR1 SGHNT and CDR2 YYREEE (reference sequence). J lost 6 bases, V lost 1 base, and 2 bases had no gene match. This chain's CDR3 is CASSLMTSGSEQYF. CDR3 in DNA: TGTGCCAGCAGCTTGATGACTAGCGGGAGCGAGCAGTACTTC.

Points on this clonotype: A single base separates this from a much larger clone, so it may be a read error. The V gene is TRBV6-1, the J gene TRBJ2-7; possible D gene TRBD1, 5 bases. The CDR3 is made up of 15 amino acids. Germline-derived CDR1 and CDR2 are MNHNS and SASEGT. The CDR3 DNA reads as TGTGCCAGCCGACGCCCCCTTACAGGTACCTACGAGCAGCACTTC. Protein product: CASRRPLTGTYEQHF.

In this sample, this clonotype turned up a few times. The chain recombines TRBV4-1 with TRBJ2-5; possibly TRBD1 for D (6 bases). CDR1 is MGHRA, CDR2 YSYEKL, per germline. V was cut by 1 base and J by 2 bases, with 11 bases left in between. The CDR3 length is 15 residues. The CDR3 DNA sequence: TGCGCCAGCAGCCAAGGGCACAGGGCTCAAGAGACCCAGTACTTC. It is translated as CASSQGHRAQETQYF.

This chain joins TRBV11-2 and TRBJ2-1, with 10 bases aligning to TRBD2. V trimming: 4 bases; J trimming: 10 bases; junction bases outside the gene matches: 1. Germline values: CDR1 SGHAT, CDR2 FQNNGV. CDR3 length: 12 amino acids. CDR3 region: CASSSLAGEQFF. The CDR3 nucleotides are TGTGCCAGCAGCTCACTAGCGGGGGAGCAGTTCTTC. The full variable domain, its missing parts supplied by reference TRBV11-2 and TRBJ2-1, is EAGVAQSPRYKIIEKRQSVAFWCNPISGHATLYWYQQILGQGPKLLIQFQNNGVVDDSQLPKDRFSAERLKGVDSTLKIQPAKLEDSAVYLCASSSLAGEQFFGPGTRLTVL.

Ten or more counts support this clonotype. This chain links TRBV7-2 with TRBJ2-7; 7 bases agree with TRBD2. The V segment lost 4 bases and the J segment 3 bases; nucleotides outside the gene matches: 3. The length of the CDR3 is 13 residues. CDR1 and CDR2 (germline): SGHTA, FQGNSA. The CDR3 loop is CASSWAGVYEQYF. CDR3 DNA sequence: TGTGCCAGCAGCTGGGCGGGGGTCTACGAGCAGTACTTC.

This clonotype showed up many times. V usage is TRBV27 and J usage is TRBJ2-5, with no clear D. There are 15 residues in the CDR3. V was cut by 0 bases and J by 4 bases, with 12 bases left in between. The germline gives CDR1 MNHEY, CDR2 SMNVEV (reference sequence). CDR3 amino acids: CASSLSVGNIETQYF. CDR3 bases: TGTGCCAGCAGTTTATCGGTGGGGAATATAGAGACCCAGTACTTC.

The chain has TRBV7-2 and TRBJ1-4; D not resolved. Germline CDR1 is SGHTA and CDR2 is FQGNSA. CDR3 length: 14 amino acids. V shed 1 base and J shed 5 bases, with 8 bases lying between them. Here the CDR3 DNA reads TGTGCCAGCAGCTTAGAATCGGTCAATGAAAAACTGTTTTTT. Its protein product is CASSLESVNEKLFF.

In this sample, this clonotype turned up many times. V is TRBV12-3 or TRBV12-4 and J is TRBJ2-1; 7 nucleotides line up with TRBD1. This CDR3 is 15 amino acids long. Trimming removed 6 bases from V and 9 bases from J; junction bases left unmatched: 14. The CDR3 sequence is CASRSGTVDNSEQFF. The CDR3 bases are TGTGCCAGCAGATCCGGGACAGTAGATAATAGTGAGCAGTTCTTC.

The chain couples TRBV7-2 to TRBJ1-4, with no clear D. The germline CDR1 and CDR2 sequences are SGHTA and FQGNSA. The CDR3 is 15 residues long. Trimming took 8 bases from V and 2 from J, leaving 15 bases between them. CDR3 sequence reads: CASGGLWRTNEKLFF. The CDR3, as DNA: TGTGCCAGCGGTGGTCTCTGGAGGACTAATGAAAAACTGTTTTTT.